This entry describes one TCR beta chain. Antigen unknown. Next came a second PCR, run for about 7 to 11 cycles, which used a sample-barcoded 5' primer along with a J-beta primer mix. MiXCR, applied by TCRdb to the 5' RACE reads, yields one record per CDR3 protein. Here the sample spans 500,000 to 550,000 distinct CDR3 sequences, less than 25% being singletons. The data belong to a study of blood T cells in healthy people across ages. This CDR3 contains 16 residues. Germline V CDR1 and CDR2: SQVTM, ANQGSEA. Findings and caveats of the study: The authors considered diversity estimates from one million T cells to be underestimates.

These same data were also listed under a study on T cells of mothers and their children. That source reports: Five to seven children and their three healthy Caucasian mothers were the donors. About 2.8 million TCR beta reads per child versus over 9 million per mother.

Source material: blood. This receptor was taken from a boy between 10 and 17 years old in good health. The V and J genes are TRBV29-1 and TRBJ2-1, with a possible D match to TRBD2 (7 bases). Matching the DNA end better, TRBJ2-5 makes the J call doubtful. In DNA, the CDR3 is TGCAGCGTTGACGTCGGGGGGCGCGGTACCCGTGAGACCCAGTACTTC. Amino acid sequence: CSVDVGGRGTRETQYF.